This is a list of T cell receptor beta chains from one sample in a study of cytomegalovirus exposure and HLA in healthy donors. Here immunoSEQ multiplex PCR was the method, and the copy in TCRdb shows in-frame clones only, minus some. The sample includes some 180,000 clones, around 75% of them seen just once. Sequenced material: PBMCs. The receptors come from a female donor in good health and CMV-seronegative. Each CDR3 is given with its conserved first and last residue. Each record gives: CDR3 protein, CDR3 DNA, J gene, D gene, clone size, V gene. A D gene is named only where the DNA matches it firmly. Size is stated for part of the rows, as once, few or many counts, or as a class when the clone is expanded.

cdr3_aa: CASSERVAGDEQYF; cdr3_nt: TGTGCCAGCAGTGAACGCGTGGCAGGGGACGAGCAGTACTTC; j_call: TRBJ2-7; d_call: -; clone_size: few; v_call: TRBV25-1
cdr3_aa: CASSTITYNEQFF; cdr3_nt: TGTGCCAGCAGCACAATAACCTACAATGAGCAGTTCTTC; j_call: TRBJ2-1; d_call: -; clone_size: -; v_call: TRBV7-9
cdr3_aa: CASGPDTQYF; cdr3_nt: TGTGCCAGCGGCCCCGATACGCAGTATTTT; j_call: TRBJ2-3; d_call: -; clone_size: -; v_call: TRBV11-2
cdr3_aa: CAISEPGVPSSYNEQFF; cdr3_nt: TGTGCCATCAGTGAGCCCGGGGTCCCGAGCTCCTACAATGAGCAGTTCTTC; j_call: TRBJ2-1; d_call: -; clone_size: -; v_call: TRBV10-3
cdr3_aa: CASTDSFSNEKLFF; cdr3_nt: TGTGCCAGCACTGACTCCTTTTCGAATGAAAAACTGTTTTTT; j_call: TRBJ1-4; d_call: -; clone_size: -; v_call: TRBV5-4
cdr3_aa: CASSLAGDREAFF; cdr3_nt: TGCGCCAGCAGCTTGGCCGGGGACAGGGAAGCTTTCTTT; j_call: TRBJ1-1; d_call: TRBD1; clone_size: -; v_call: TRBV5-1
cdr3_aa: CASSSSYTEAFF; cdr3_nt: TGTGCCAGCAGTTCTTCCTACACTGAAGCTTTCTTT; j_call: TRBJ1-1; d_call: -; clone_size: -; v_call: TRBV6-5
cdr3_aa: CASSEAGSYSEAFF; cdr3_nt: TGTGCCAGCAGTGAAGCGGGTTCGTACAGTGAAGCTTTCTTT; j_call: TRBJ1-1; d_call: -; clone_size: -; v_call: TRBV6-1
cdr3_aa: CASSPRAGNGYTF; cdr3_nt: TGTGCCAGCAGTCCACGGGCAGGGAATGGCTACACCTTC; j_call: TRBJ1-2; d_call: -; clone_size: few; v_call: TRBV6-5
cdr3_aa: CASSDLQGGGYTF; cdr3_nt: TGTGCCAGCAGTGATCTTCAGGGGGGTGGCTACACCTTC; j_call: TRBJ1-2; d_call: TRBD1; clone_size: few; v_call: TRBV2
cdr3_aa: CASSGDYLTGGAGSNQPQHF; cdr3_nt: TGTGCCAGCAGTGGGGATTACCTGACAGGGGGCGCGGGAAGCAATCAGCCCCAGCATTTT; j_call: TRBJ1-5; d_call: TRBD1; clone_size: few; v_call: TRBV6-1
cdr3_aa: CASILGGVTDTQYF; cdr3_nt: TGTGCCAGCATCCTAGGGGGGGTCACAGATACGCAGTATTTT; j_call: TRBJ2-3; d_call: -; clone_size: -; v_call: TRBV6-1
cdr3_aa: CASSFRALGGNEQFF; cdr3_nt: TGTGCCAGCAGCTTCAGGGCCCTCGGAGGGAATGAGCAGTTCTTC; j_call: TRBJ2-1; d_call: -; clone_size: -; v_call: TRBV7-2
cdr3_aa: CASRLASPLAEAFF; cdr3_nt: TGTGCCAGCAGGCTGGCCTCCCCGCTCGCTGAAGCTTTCTTT; j_call: TRBJ1-1; d_call: -; clone_size: -; v_call: TRBV6-6
cdr3_aa: CATSLAGVSYEQYF; cdr3_nt: TGTGCCACCTCACTAGCGGGAGTATCCTACGAGCAGTACTTC; j_call: TRBJ2-7; d_call: TRBD2; clone_size: -; v_call: TRBV2
cdr3_aa: CAWSVLAHEQYF; cdr3_nt: TGTGCCTGGAGTGTTTTAGCCCACGAGCAGTACTTC; j_call: TRBJ2-7; d_call: -; clone_size: -; v_call: TRBV30
cdr3_aa: CASSPGGGDTDTQYF; cdr3_nt: TGTGCCAGCAGCCCGGGCGGGGGGGACACAGATACGCAGTATTTT; j_call: TRBJ2-3; d_call: TRBD2; clone_size: -; v_call: TRBV7-3
cdr3_aa: CASSQDWRGGDTQYF; cdr3_nt: TGCGCCAGCAGCCAAGATTGGAGGGGGGGAGATACGCAGTATTTT; j_call: TRBJ2-3; d_call: -; clone_size: few; v_call: TRBV4-3
cdr3_aa: CASGDRDNSPLHF; cdr3_nt: TGTGCCAGCGGGGACAGAGATAATTCACCCCTCCACTTT; j_call: TRBJ1-6; d_call: TRBD1; clone_size: -; v_call: TRBV6-1
cdr3_aa: CASSSGLLAKNIQYF; cdr3_nt: TGTGCCAGCAGTTCCGGGTTACTAGCCAAAAACATTCAGTACTTC; j_call: TRBJ2-4; d_call: -; clone_size: once; v_call: TRBV27
cdr3_aa: CASSAVSGANVLTF; cdr3_nt: TGTGCCAGCAGTGCAGTGTCTGGGGCCAACGTCCTGACTTTC; j_call: TRBJ2-6; d_call: -; clone_size: -; v_call: TRBV2
cdr3_aa: CASSSTGVLAKNIQYF; cdr3_nt: TGTGCCAGCAGTTCAACAGGGGTTCTAGCCAAAAACATTCAGTACTTC; j_call: TRBJ2-4; d_call: TRBD1; clone_size: -; v_call: TRBV2
cdr3_aa: CSVQQGRNTDTQYF; cdr3_nt: TGCAGCGTGCAACAGGGGAGGAACACAGATACGCAGTATTTT; j_call: TRBJ2-3; d_call: -; clone_size: few; v_call: TRBV29-1
cdr3_aa: CAWSSTRNTGELFF; cdr3_nt: TGTGCCTGGAGTTCAACTAGAAACACCGGGGAGCTGTTTTTT; j_call: TRBJ2-2; d_call: -; clone_size: -; v_call: TRBV30
cdr3_aa: CASSDDRFNQPQHF; cdr3_nt: TGTGCCAGCAGCGATGACAGGTTCAATCAGCCCCAGCATTTT; j_call: TRBJ1-5; d_call: -; clone_size: -; v_call: TRBV7-9
cdr3_aa: CAWSGRDRSSGNTIYF; cdr3_nt: TGTGCCTGGAGTGGCAGGGACAGGTCCTCTGGAAACACCATATATTTT; j_call: TRBJ1-3; d_call: TRBD1; clone_size: few; v_call: TRBV30
cdr3_aa: CASSVVLGGEQYF; cdr3_nt: TGTGCCAGCAGCGTAGTTCTGGGGGGGGAGCAGTACTTC; j_call: TRBJ2-7; d_call: TRBD2; clone_size: -; v_call: TRBV9
cdr3_aa: CASSSAGHYGYTF; cdr3_nt: TGCGCCAGCAGCTCCGCGGGACACTATGGCTACACCTTC; j_call: TRBJ1-2; d_call: -; clone_size: -; v_call: TRBV5-1
cdr3_aa: CASSARTSGGTDTQYF; cdr3_nt: TGTGCCAGCAGTGCCCGGACTAGCGGGGGGACAGATACGCAGTATTTT; j_call: TRBJ2-3; d_call: TRBD2; clone_size: -; v_call: TRBV2
cdr3_aa: CASNRDRGNQPQHF; cdr3_nt: TGTGCCAGCAATCGGGACAGGGGTAATCAGCCCCAGCATTTT; j_call: TRBJ1-5; d_call: TRBD1; clone_size: -; v_call: TRBV2
cdr3_aa: CASTTGGAGQETQYF; cdr3_nt: TGTGCCAGTACTACAGGGGGCGCAGGACAAGAGACCCAGTACTTC; j_call: TRBJ2-5; d_call: TRBD1; clone_size: -; v_call: TRBV28
cdr3_aa: CASSLGDRGDQYF; cdr3_nt: TGTGCCAGCAGTTTAGGGGACAGGGGTGATCAGTACTTC; j_call: TRBJ2-5; d_call: TRBD1; clone_size: -; v_call: TRBV27
cdr3_aa: CASGRGSRTGELFF; cdr3_nt: TGTGCCAGTGGCAGGGGGAGTCGCACCGGGGAGCTGTTTTTT; j_call: TRBJ2-2; d_call: TRBD1; clone_size: -; v_call: TRBV2
cdr3_aa: CASSPPDRPYEQYF; cdr3_nt: TGTGCCAGCAGTCCGCCGGACAGGCCTTACGAGCAGTACTTC; j_call: TRBJ2-7; d_call: TRBD1; clone_size: -; v_call: TRBV6-5
cdr3_aa: CASSAGTVGQTQYF; cdr3_nt: TGTGCCAGCAGCGCTGGGACAGTGGGTCAGACCCAGTACTTC; j_call: TRBJ2-5; d_call: TRBD1; clone_size: -; v_call: TRBV9
cdr3_aa: CSASGDEQFF; cdr3_nt: TGCAGTGCTAGCGGTGATGAGCAGTTCTTC; j_call: TRBJ2-1; d_call: -; clone_size: -; v_call: TRBV20-1
cdr3_aa: CASSASDLAGYTF; cdr3_nt: TGTGCCAGCAGTGCAAGTGATTTGGCTGGCTACACCTTC; j_call: TRBJ1-2; d_call: -; clone_size: -; v_call: TRBV2
cdr3_aa: CASSPSGGFATEAFF; cdr3_nt: TGTGCCAGCAGCCCGTCGGGGGGATTCGCGACTGAAGCTTTCTTT; j_call: TRBJ1-1; d_call: -; clone_size: -; v_call: TRBV4-2
cdr3_aa: CASSQDPSGRTQFF; cdr3_nt: TGTGCCAGCAGCCAAGATCCCAGCGGGAGGACTCAGTTCTTC; j_call: TRBJ2-1; d_call: TRBD2; clone_size: -; v_call: TRBV4-2
cdr3_aa: CASSFLAEMETQYF; cdr3_nt: TGTGCCAGCAGTTTTCTAGCGGAGATGGAGACCCAGTACTTC; j_call: TRBJ2-5; d_call: TRBD2; clone_size: once; v_call: TRBV27
cdr3_aa: CASGSRLGEGNEQFF; cdr3_nt: TGTGCTAGTGGTTCGAGACTCGGGGAGGGCAATGAGCAGTTCTTC; j_call: TRBJ2-1; d_call: TRBD2; clone_size: -; v_call: TRBV12-5
cdr3_aa: CASSEPQGKDNEQFF; cdr3_nt: TGTGCCAGCAGTGAACCGCAGGGGAAAGACAATGAGCAGTTCTTC; j_call: TRBJ2-1; d_call: -; clone_size: -; v_call: TRBV6-1